This TCR beta chain originates from a study of T cell responses to AZD1222 COVID-19 vaccine. In the study overall: Second doses at about 4 or about 12 weeks were pooled.

Germline V gene sequence: CDR1 MDHEN, CDR2 SYDVKM. The CDR3 loop spans 14 amino acids. V was clipped by 6 bases and J by 5 bases, with 17 bases between them. TCRdb keeps only in-frame clones here, not all; method: immunoSEQ multiplex PCR. The sample includes some 150,000 clones, 89% of them seen just once. For this clone: Its antigen is still unknown.

Study conclusions and caveats: Reportedly, close to half of spike-specific TCRs are directed against unmutated variant regions. Possibly, clonal diversity was underestimated; donors were largely white British and included more females.

V is TRBV28 and J is TRBJ2-7, with no clear D. This material consisted of peripheral blood, taken on day 0 of AZD1222 vaccination. This receptor was identified in an adult in good health. DNA for the CDR3: TGTGCCAGCAGCGCCCGGGTCTATGGGAACGAGCAGTACTTC. Amino acid sequence: CASSARVYGNEQYF.